The entry that follows covers one T cell receptor beta chain sequence. V shed 10 bases, J shed 6 bases, and the junction held 6 bases outside the gene matches. This CDR3 spans 12 amino acids. The germline V gene has CDR1 MDHEN and CDR2 SYDVKM. Authors' analysis steps: Amplification of reference gene primers was used by the study to estimate nucleated cell counts. Measured with immunoSEQ multiplex PCR; TCRdb has only the in-frame clones, and not every one. V and J calls and clone size come straight from that table; D and trimming were deduced from the DNA. The sample includes 100,000 or so clones, 80% to 95% of them seen just once. This entry is derived from a study of blood T cell repertoires in COVID-19. The overall study: PBMCs, B-cell-depleted T cells, or T cells were the source of the cDNA or gDNA that made up the material.

Sequenced input: peripheral blood. The chain uses TRBV28 and TRBJ1-5; TRBD1 matches 7 bases. This TCR was recovered from a man aged 50 to 59 with active COVID-19. The CDR3 reads CATSGQRQPQHF. The CDR3 bases are TGTGCCACCTCGGGACAGCGTCAGCCCCAGCATTTT.